This T cell receptor (beta chain) was obtained from a study of blood T cell repertoires in COVID-19. J gave up 4 bases and V 1 base, and 5 bases lay outside the gene matches. Per germline, CDR1 SGHTA and CDR2 FQGTGA. The CDR3 length is 15 residues. Produced via immunoSEQ multiplex PCR; TCRdb's table is partial and in-frame only. Among 90,000 to 120,000 clones, around 90% were seen once, and the ten largest hold 4.5% to 6%. Source material: peripheral blood. The chain is built from TRBV7-3 and TRBJ2-7, with 9 bases matching TRBD2. This receptor was taken from a man aged 35 to 55 with active or convalescent COVID-19. CDR3 protein: CASSLSGRAGYEQYF. In nucleotides, the CDR3 is TGTGCCAGCAGCTTAAGCGGGAGGGCCGGGTACGAGCAGTACTTC. Supplemented by reference TRBV7-3 and TRBJ2-7, the full variable domain reads GAGVSQTPSNKVTEKGKYVELRCDPISGHTALYWYRQSLGQGPEFLIYFQGTGAADDSGLPNDRFFAVRPEGSVSTLKIQRTERGDSAVYLCASSLSGRAGYEQYFGPGTRLTVT.